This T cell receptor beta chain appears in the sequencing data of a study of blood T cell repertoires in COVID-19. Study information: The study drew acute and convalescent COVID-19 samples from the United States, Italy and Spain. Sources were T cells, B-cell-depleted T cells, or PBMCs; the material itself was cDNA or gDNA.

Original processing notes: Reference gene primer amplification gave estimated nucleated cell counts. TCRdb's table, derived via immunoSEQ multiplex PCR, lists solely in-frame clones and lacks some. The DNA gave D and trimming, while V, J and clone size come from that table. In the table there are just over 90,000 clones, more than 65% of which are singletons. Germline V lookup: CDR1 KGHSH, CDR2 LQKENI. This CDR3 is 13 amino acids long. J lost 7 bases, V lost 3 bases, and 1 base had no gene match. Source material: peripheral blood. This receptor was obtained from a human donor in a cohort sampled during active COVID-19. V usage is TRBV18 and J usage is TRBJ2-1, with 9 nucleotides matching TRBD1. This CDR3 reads CASSPDRGNEQFF. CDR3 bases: TGTGCCAGCTCACCGGACAGGGGAAATGAGCAGTTCTTC.